The 28 T cell receptor beta chains below all came from one sample that was sequenced in a study of T cells in Graves' hyperthyroidism and ophthalmopathy. It was RNA transcripts that yielded the amplified TCR beta CDR3 regions. First-round RT-PCR with HTBI primers amplified the TCR CDR3 region. From the multiplex PCR reads, TCRdb called clonotypes with MiXCR, one entry per CDR3 protein. The sample lists around 500,000 distinct CDR3 sequences, 15% to 20% seen once, with approximately 30% in the top ten. The sequenced material came from blood. These receptors were taken from a woman aged 25 to 39 with Graves' ophthalmopathy.

Note on this clonotype: A much larger clone lies one base from this, so it may be a read error. CDR3 bases: TGCAGTGCTAGAGGGACAGGGGTCTATGGCTACACCTTC. It codes for CSARGTGVYGYTF. The V gene is TRBV20-1, the J gene TRBJ1-2; 9 nucleotides agree with TRBD1. Germline V gene lookup returns CDR1 DFQATT and CDR2 SNEGSKA (reference sequence). V lost 1 base to trimming and J lost 4 bases; unmatched junction nucleotides: 1. The CDR3 loop spans 13 amino acids.

Ten or more counts support this clonotype. The chain uses TRBV7-8 and TRBJ1-6, with D perhaps matching TRBD1 (5 bases). Between the trimmed V and J ends, which lost 1 base and 10 bases, there was a span of 14 bases. The germline CDR1 and CDR2 sequences are SGHVS and FQNEAQ. CDR3 length: 15 residues. The CDR3 protein is CASSLGGGGTSPLHF. As DNA, the CDR3 is TGTGCCAGCAGCTTAGGGGGTGGGGGAACCTCACCCCTCCACTTT.

There are many counts of this clonotype. This chain joins TRBV12-3 or TRBV12-4 and TRBJ2-7; D is perhaps TRBD2 (6 bases). Trimming left V 5 bases short and J 6 bases short, with 11 bases between. The CDR3 runs 12 residues. The CDR3 spells CASSALAVEQYF. As DNA, the CDR3 is TGTGCCAGCAGTGCATTAGCGGTCGAGCAGTACTTC.

The chain couples TRBV18 to TRBJ2-4, with a weak D call TRBD1 (6 bases). V lost 3 bases and J 5 bases, leaving 17 bases between the germline ends. The germline gives CDR1 KGHSH, CDR2 LQKENI. This CDR3 contains 16 residues. The CDR3 DNA is TGTGCCAGCTCACCTCGACAGGCAACCAGCGAAAACATTCAGTACTTC. Amino acids: CASSPRQATSENIQYF.

V and J are TRBV15 and TRBJ2-5; weak D call: TRBD2 (5 bases). The germline gives CDR1 LNHNV, CDR2 YYDKDF (reference sequence). V lost 0 bases and J lost 2, with 7 bases in between. The CDR3 is 14 residues long. In nucleotides, the CDR3 is TGTGCCACCAGCAGAGATGGAGGACAAGAGACCCAGTACTTC. This encodes CATSRDGGQETQYF.

This rearrangement joins TRBV10-3 to TRBJ2-1; D remains ambiguous. This CDR3 comprises 12 residues. In germline, CDR1 is ENHRY, CDR2 SYGVKD. Deletions cut 10 bases from V and 5 bases from J, with 12 bases between. The DNA of the CDR3 is TGTGCCACGTCGGGTCTTAACAATGAGCAGTTCTTC. This codes for CATSGLNNEQFF.

This clonotype was counted at least ten times. The chain joins TRBV6-2 or TRBV6-3 to TRBJ2-7; D gene uncertain. V was clipped by 8 bases and J by 3 bases, with 11 bases between them. CDR1 and CDR2 (germline): MNHEY, SVGEGT. The CDR3 contains 12 residues. This CDR3 reads CASGEWDYEQYF. Written as DNA, the CDR3 is TGTGCCAGCGGTGAGTGGGACTACGAGCAGTACTTC.

There are a few counts of this clonotype. This chain connects TRBV6-1 to TRBJ2-3; D gene ambiguous. The V end was cut by 2 bases, the J end by 6 bases, with 12 bases between. The CDR3 extends over 14 amino acids. CDR1 is MNHNS, CDR2 SASEGT, per germline. The CDR3 nucleotides are TGTGCCAGCAGTGAATATAGCAGCTCGGATACGCAGTATTTT. The encoded protein is CASSEYSSSDTQYF.

This clonotype was observed a handful of times. The chain recombines TRBV28 with TRBJ1-5; D not resolved. The CDR3 extends over 14 amino acids. Trimming stripped 6 bases from V and 0 bases from J, with 9 bases between. CDR1 is MDHEN, CDR2 SYDVKM, per germline. The CDR3 loop reads CASRRRDSNQPQHF. The CDR3 DNA reads as TGTGCCAGCAGGAGAAGGGATAGCAATCAGCCCCAGCATTTT.

CDR3 sequence: CASSRSGSRELFF. The CDR3, as DNA: TGTGCCAGCAGCCGCAGCGGGAGCCGGGAGCTGTTTTTT. The chain recombines TRBV3-1 with TRBJ2-2, with 8 bases identical to TRBD2. Germline V gives CDR1 LGHDT, CDR2 YNNKEL (reference sequence). CDR3 length equals 13 residues. V was pared by 4 bases and J by 9 bases, with 4 bases of the junction left unmatched.

In its sample, this clonotype was seen many times. The rearrangement uses TRBV2 and TRBJ2-5, with D possibly matching TRBD2 (6 bases). Trimming stripped 7 bases from V and 7 bases from J, with 16 bases between. Germline CDR1 SNHLY, CDR2 FYNNEI. This CDR3 is 13 amino acids long. The chain's CDR3 is CASISPAGGTQYF. The CDR3 region has the DNA TGTGCCAGCATAAGTCCAGCCGGGGGGACCCAGTACTTC.

This clonotype has at least ten counts. The genes are TRBV2 and TRBJ2-1; the D gene is possibly TRBD2 (6 bases). V lost 0 bases and J lost 2, with 17 bases in between. Germline values: CDR1 SNHLY, CDR2 FYNNEI. This CDR3 is 18 amino acids long. The CDR3 DNA reads TGTGCCAGCAGTGAAGCGGGTGGGGCGGGACTCCCCTACAATGAGCAGTTCTTC. It translates to CASSEAGGAGLPYNEQFF.

This clonotype was recorded a few times. This rearrangement joins TRBV6-2 or TRBV6-3 to TRBJ2-1; D call uncertain. This CDR3 contains 13 residues. Per the germline V gene, CDR1 is MNHEY and CDR2 is SVGEGT. With 2 bases removed from V and 8 bases from J, the gap between germline ends came to 10 bases. The CDR3, as DNA: TGTGCCAGCAGTTACGGCCCCCCAGATGAGCAGTTCTTC. Translation: CASSYGPPDEQFF.

This clonotype was detected many times. This rearrangement joins TRBV3-1 to TRBJ2-3; the D is unclear. Germline values: CDR1 LGHDT, CDR2 YNNKEL (reference sequence). The CDR3 consists of 12 residues. V lost 1 base and J lost 3, with 2 bases in between. CDR3 nucleotides: TGTGCCAGCAGCCAAGTTACAGATACGCAGTATTTT. It codes for CASSQVTDTQYF.

The sample holds many counts of this clonotype. The rearrangement uses TRBV2 and TRBJ1-6, with D possibly TRBD1 on 6 matching bases. Germline assignment: CDR1 SNHLY and CDR2 FYNNEI. Trimming removed 5 bases from V and 3 bases from J, with 11 bases in between. The CDR3 is 15 residues long. CDR3 sequence: CASSTKTGYNSPLHF. The DNA of the CDR3 is TGTGCCAGCAGTACAAAGACAGGCTATAATTCACCCCTCCACTTT.

The V call is TRBV6-1, the J call TRBJ2-1; D is uncertain. The CDR3 is 11 amino acids. Per the germline V gene, CDR1 is MNHNS and CDR2 is SASEGT. V was pared by 6 bases and J by 3 bases, with 3 bases between. The CDR3: CASRIYNEQFF. For the CDR3, the DNA is TGTGCCAGCAGGATCTACAATGAGCAGTTCTTC.

At least ten counts were recorded for this clonotype. The chain employs TRBV3-1 and TRBJ1-4; no clear D gene. Germline CDR1 is LGHDT and CDR2 is YNNKEL (reference sequence). The ends were cut back, 3 bases at V and 7 bases at J, with 12 bases in the middle. This CDR3 spans 14 amino acids. Written as DNA, the CDR3 is TGTGCCAGCAGCCATACCGGGTTAAGTGAAAAACTGTTTTTT. This gives the protein CASSHTGLSEKLFF.

Ten or more counts support this clonotype. This chain joins TRBV11-2 and TRBJ1-1; a possible D gene is TRBD1 (6 bases). The germline gives CDR1 SGHAT, CDR2 FQNNGV. The CDR3 runs 15 residues. Trimming removed 5 bases at V and 0 bases at J, with 13 bases between. The CDR3 region has the DNA TGTGCCAGCAGCCCAACAGGGATACTGAACACTGAAGCTTTCTTT. It yields the protein CASSPTGILNTEAFF.

This clonotype was recorded many times. J is TRBJ1-1 and V is TRBV28; 9 bases match TRBD1. Germline values: CDR1 MDHEN, CDR2 SYDVKM. CDR3 size: 14 residues. Germline trimming cut 5 bases from V and 6 bases from J; bases unmatched to any gene: 7. As DNA, the CDR3 is TGTGCCAGCAGTCATGACAGGGGGTGGGCTGAAGCTTTCTTT. Its protein is CASSHDRGWAEAFF.

The chain uses TRBV5-1 and TRBJ2-1; the D is unclear. Trimming removed 5 bases from V and 6 bases from J, with 12 bases in between. Germline V gives CDR1 SGHRS, CDR2 YFSETQ. The CDR3 runs 13 residues. The CDR3 coding sequence is TGCGCCAGCAGAGTGGAATCCCTCAATGAGCAGTTCTTC. This codes for CASRVESLNEQFF.

This clonotype occurred a few times. The chain is built from TRBV6-1 and TRBJ2-7, with a tentative D call TRBD2 (6 bases). Deletions cut 11 bases from V and 3 bases from J, with 14 bases between. Germline V lookup: CDR1 MNHNS, CDR2 SASEGT. This CDR3 contains 12 residues. CDR3 bases: TGTGCCGCACGCCACGGGGGCTACGAGCAGTACTTC. Protein product: CAARHGGYEQYF.

Many counts were recorded for this clonotype. CDR3 in DNA: TGTGCCAGCAGTCCATCCGCAGGATTCTACGAGCAGTACTTC. It is translated as CASSPSAGFYEQYF. V usage is TRBV12-3 or TRBV12-4 and J usage is TRBJ2-7; D is unresolved. V was trimmed by 5 bases and J by 3 bases, leaving 14 bases between them. The CDR3 is 14 residues long.

This clonotype has at least ten counts. Here the CDR3 reads CASSLGGPTYNYGYTF. The CDR3 bases are TGTGCCAGCAGCTTAGGGGGGCCGACCTACAACTATGGCTACACCTTC. The chain joins TRBV7-9 to TRBJ1-2, with D possibly being TRBD1 (6 bases). V was trimmed by 1 base and J by 2 bases, leaving 14 bases between them. The V gene's germline CDR1 is SEHNR and CDR2 FQNEAQ (reference sequence). This CDR3 comprises 16 residues.

The chain links TRBV19 to TRBJ2-3; TRBD1 might be the D (5 bases). V lost 4 bases and J 2 bases, leaving 16 bases between the germline ends. Germline lookup yields CDR1 LNHDA and CDR2 SQIVND (reference sequence). This CDR3 comprises 16 residues. The CDR3 DNA reads as TGTGCCAGTAGTACGACAGTTTCCCGCAACACAGATACGCAGTATTTT. This codes for CASSTTVSRNTDTQYF.

This clonotype was seen a few times. V gene TRBV20-1 combines with J gene TRBJ1-1; TRBD1 matches at 7 bases. The CDR3 totals 11 residues. The V segment lost 5 bases and the J segment 5 bases; nucleotides outside the gene matches: 2. The V gene's germline CDR1 is DFQATT and CDR2 SNEGSKA (reference sequence). The CDR3: CSAPQGTEAFF. The CDR3, as DNA: TGCAGTGCTCCACAGGGGACTGAAGCTTTCTTT.

The V call is TRBV20-1, the J call TRBJ2-5, with 10 nucleotides matching TRBD2. The CDR3 contains 16 residues. The germline CDR1 and CDR2 sequences are DFQATT and SNEGSKA (reference sequence). The ends lost 5 bases at V and 5 bases at J; junction bases unmatched: 14. CDR3 loop: CSARDLAGVWSETQYF. The DNA of the CDR3 is TGCAGTGCTCGTGATCTAGCGGGAGTTTGGTCCGAGACCCAGTACTTC.

The CDR3 loop reads CASSDFDLNLQYF. The DNA for the CDR3 is TGTGCCAGCAGTGACTTTGATTTGAACTTGCAGTACTTC. The rearrangement uses TRBV25-1 and TRBJ2-7, with unresolved D. The V gene's germline CDR1 is MGHDK and CDR2 SYGVNS. The CDR3 is made up of 13 amino acids. With 3 bases removed from V and 9 bases from J, the gap between germline ends came to 15 bases.

The sample holds many counts of this clonotype. The chain combines TRBV28 with TRBJ2-7; possibly TRBD1 for D (5 bases). This CDR3 has 15 amino acids. Germline assignment: CDR1 MDHEN and CDR2 SYDVKM. V was clipped by 3 bases and J by 7 bases, with 19 bases between them. CDR3 residues: CASSLMTANNREQYF. The CDR3 coding sequence is TGTGCCAGCAGTTTGATGACAGCTAACAATCGGGAGCAGTACTTC.